This T cell receptor (beta chain) derives from a study of OX40 agonist ivuxolimab in advanced cancers. In terms of the full investigation: Ivuxolimab was an agonistic, fully human IgG2 monoclonal antibody directed against OX40 (CD134), a costimulatory receptor. Of the 50 to 55 dose-escalation patients, hepatocellular carcinoma was present in about 20, melanoma in about 15, renal cell carcinoma in 9 and head and neck cancer in 9. The paper reports the monotherapy dose-escalation portion (N ≈ 50 patients) of the phase I ivuxolimab trial. Patients were allowed to have had prior anti-PD-1, anti-PD-L1 or anti-CTLA-4 therapy, and roughly two fifths of the dose-escalation patients had been treated with checkpoint inhibitors. In the dose-escalation cohort, approximately 83% of patients were male, and the mean age was 60 years with a range of about 23 to 79. Partial responses occurred in three dose-escalation patients: two with cutaneous melanoma and one with hepatocellular carcinoma. Peripheral TCRbeta sequencing aimed to test whether ivuxolimab altered TCR sequence diversity and caused clonal T-cell expansion. Intravenous ivuxolimab was administered to patients every 2 weeks at six dose levels: 0.01, 0.1, 0.3, 1.5, 3 and 10 mg/kg. The paper as a whole reports these results and caveats: Low levels of normalized T-cell clonal expansion were also seen in some patients who did not respond. The antigen specificity of the peripheral T cells that underwent clonal expansion was not determined. At doses from 0.1 to 3.0 mg/kg, clonal expansion was seen in both CD4+ and CD8+ blood T cells between baseline and week 6. After ivuxolimab, CD8+ T cells had more expanded clones than CD4+ T cells on average. In the 0.1-3.0 mg/kg groups, partial responders had among the lowest normalized peripheral clonal expansion, particularly in CD8+ T cells.

This clone was counted between two and nine times. Its binding antigen is unknown. Within one base of it there is no much larger clone, and no base qualities were kept. Per the germline V gene (reference sequence), GTSNPN is the CDR1 and SVGIG is the CDR2. V trim: 4 bases; J trim: 7 bases; unmatched bases: 11. Measured from the cysteine to the phenylalanine, the CDR3 is 14 residues long. The CDR3 DNA has 42 bases and is translated from base 1. To sequence the TCRbeta CDR3 region, genomic DNA was isolated from the sorted cells. The immunoSEQ Assay was used for sequencing of TCRbeta CDR3 regions. Sourced from immuneACCESS, this table was stored by TCRdb with only in-frame sequences that have V and J called. A share of the clones is absent; for the studies checked, an unresolved V gene accounts for under half, and the remainder has no known explanation. This sample has tens of thousands of clones in its table, and 75% to 90% of those were observed once. Approximately 0.94% of the sample belongs to the ten largest clones.

Patients with autoimmune disease history or receiving systemic immunosuppression were excluded from the trial. Peripheral blood for TCR sequencing was collected from all dose cohorts at baseline, on cycle 4 day 1, and on cycle 7 day 1. The samples were drawn from a first-in-human, open-label, multicenter phase I dose-escalation trial of ivuxolimab. Adults with locally advanced or metastatic melanoma, renal cell, hepatocellular, or head and neck squamous cell carcinoma were enrolled in the trial. CD4+ and CD8+ T cells were sorted separately from peripheral blood before TCR sequencing. The chain is assembled from TRBV30 and TRBJ1-2; TRBD1 agrees with 8 junctional bases. The clonotype originates from an adult with an advanced solid tumor such as melanoma, head and neck, liver or kidney cancer. The sample consisted of CD4+ or CD8+ T cells sorted from blood, taken in a trial of the OX40 agonist ivuxolimab. Here the CDR3 is given as CAWTPQGVLTGYTF. The nucleotides read TGTGCCTGGACCCCACAGGGGGTTTTGACTGGCTACACCTTC.